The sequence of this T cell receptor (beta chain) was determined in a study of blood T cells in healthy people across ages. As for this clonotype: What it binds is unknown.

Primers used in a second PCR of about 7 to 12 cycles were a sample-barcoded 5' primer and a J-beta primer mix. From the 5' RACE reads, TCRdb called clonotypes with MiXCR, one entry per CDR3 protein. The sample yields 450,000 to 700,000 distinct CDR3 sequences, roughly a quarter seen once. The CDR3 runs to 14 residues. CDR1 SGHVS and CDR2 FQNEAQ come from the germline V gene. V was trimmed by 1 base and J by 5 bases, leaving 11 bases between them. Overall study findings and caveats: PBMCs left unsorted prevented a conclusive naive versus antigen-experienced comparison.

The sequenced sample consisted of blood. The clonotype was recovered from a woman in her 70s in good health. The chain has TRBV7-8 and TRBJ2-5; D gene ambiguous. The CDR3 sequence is CASSLEGSSETQYF. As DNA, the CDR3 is TGTGCCAGCAGCTTAGAGGGCAGTAGCGAGACCCAGTACTTC.